Many counts were recorded for the clone carrying this T cell receptor (beta chain). Its antigen remains unknown. Time point indicated: persistent/refractory GD, antithyroid drugs over 5 years with positive TRAb. PBMCs were the source of the RNA used for TCR sequencing. The sample comes from a study of regulatory T cells in long-lasting Graves disease. Across the study: It was over 5 years of antithyroid drugs, with positive TSH receptor antibodies, that meant persistent Graves' disease. Study results and limitations: For persistent Graves' patients, TCR diversity was lower than for newly diagnosed ones. Comparison showed that persistent patients shared more public clonotypes (over 2,500) than new patients (966). Favoring TRBV28, TRBJ1-2 and TRBJ2-5 was a feature seen in persistent disease.

CDR3-region Arm-PCR and iRepertoire HTBI primers produced the TCR beta libraries. TCRdb fed the multiplex PCR reads into MiXCR, producing one record per CDR3 protein. The data show 350,000 to 450,000 distinct CDR3 sequences, roughly 20% seen once. Germline lookup yields CDR1 KGHDR and CDR2 SFDVKD. V was cut by 5 bases and J by 3 bases, with 15 bases left in between. The CDR3 runs 15 residues. The material was peripheral blood mononuclear cells (PBMCs), obtained when the disease was refractory, from a patient treated with antithyroid drugs. The receptor's source is a female donor with Graves disease. The chain uses TRBV24-1 and TRBJ2-5, with D perhaps assigned TRBD1 or TRBD2 (5 bases each). CDR3 residues: CATSGSSGTEETQYF. The CDR3, as DNA: TGTGCCACCAGTGGCTCTTCCGGGACGGAAGAGACCCAGTACTTC.